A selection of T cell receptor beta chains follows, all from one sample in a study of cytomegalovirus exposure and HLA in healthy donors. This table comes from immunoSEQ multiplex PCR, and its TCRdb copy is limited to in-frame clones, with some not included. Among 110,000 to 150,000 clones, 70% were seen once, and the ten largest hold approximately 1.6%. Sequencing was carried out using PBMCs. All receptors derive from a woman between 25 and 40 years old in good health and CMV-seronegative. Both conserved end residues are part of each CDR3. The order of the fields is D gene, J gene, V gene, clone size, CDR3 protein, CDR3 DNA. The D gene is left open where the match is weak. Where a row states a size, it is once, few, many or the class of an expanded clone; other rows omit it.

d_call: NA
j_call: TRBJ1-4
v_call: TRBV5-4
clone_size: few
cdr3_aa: CASSSEGITNEKLFF
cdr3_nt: TGTGCCAGCAGCTCGGAGGGGATAACTAATGAAAAACTGTTTTTT

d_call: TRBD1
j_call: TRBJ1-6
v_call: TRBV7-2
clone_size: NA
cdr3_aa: CASSPETGNYSPLHF
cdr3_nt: TGTGCCAGCAGCCCCGAGACAGGGAACTATTCACCCCTCCACTTT

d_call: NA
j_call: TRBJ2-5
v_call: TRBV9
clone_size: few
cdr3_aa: CASSVDSRVQTQYF
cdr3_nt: TGTGCCAGCAGCGTAGATTCTAGAGTTCAGACCCAGTACTTC

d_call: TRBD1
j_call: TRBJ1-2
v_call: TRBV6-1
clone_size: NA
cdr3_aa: CASSIRTGHYTF
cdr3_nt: TGTGCCAGCAGTATTAGGACAGGACACTACACCTTC

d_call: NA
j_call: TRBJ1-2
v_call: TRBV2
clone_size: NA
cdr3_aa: CASSWRAAENYGYTF
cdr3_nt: TGTGCCAGCAGTTGGAGGGCGGCAGAGAACTATGGCTACACCTTC

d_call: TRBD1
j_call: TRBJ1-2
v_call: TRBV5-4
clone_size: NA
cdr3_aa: CASSLPGQENGYTF
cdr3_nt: TGTGCCAGCAGCCTACCGGGACAGGAAAATGGCTACACCTTC

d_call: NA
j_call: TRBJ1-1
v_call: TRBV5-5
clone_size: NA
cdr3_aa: CASRHWGRVGSPQAFF
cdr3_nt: TGTGCCAGCAGACATTGGGGTCGGGTCGGGAGTCCACAAGCTTTCTTT

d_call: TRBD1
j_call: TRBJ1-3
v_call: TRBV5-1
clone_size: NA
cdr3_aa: CASSLAGGTGNTIYF
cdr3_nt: TGCGCCAGCAGCTTGGCAGGGGGCACTGGAAACACCATATATTTT

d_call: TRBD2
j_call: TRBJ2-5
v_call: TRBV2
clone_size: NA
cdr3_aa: CASSGGGAETQYF
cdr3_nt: TGTGCCAGCAGTGGCGGGGGGGCCGAGACCCAGTACTTC

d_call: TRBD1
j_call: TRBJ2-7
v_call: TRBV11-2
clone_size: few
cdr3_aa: CASSLTGGSYEQYF
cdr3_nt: TGTGCCAGCAGCTTAACAGGGGGTTCCTACGAGCAGTACTTC

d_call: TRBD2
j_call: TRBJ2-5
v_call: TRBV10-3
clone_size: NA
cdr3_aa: CAISESTLLREGLKTQYF
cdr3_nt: TGTGCCATCAGTGAGTCGACGTTGTTGCGGGAGGGTTTGAAGACCCAGTACTTC

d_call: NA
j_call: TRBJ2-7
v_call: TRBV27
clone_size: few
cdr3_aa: CASKVFGRGGYEQYF
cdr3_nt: TGTGCCAGCAAGGTATTTGGCAGGGGTGGCTACGAGCAGTACTTC

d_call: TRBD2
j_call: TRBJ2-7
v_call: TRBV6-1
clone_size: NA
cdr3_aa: CASSQRGASYEQYF
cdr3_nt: TGTGCCAGCTCCCAGCGGGGTGCTTCCTACGAGCAGTACTTC

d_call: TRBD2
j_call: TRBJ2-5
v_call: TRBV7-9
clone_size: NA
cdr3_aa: CASSPQPAGGSSTQYF
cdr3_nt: TGTGCCAGCAGCCCCCAGCCCGCGGGGGGGTCCTCGACCCAGTACTTC

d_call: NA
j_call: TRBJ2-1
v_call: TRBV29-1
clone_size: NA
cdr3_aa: CSVASFYGGPNEQFF
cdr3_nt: TGCAGCGTTGCTTCTTTCTACGGCGGGCCCAATGAGCAGTTCTTC

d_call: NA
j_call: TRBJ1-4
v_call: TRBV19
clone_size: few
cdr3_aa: CASSREQTPEKLFF
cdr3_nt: TGTGCCAGTAGCAGGGAACAGACCCCGGAAAAACTGTTTTTT

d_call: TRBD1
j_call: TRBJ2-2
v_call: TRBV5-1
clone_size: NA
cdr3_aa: CASSLAGGQVNTGELFF
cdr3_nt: TGCGCCAGCAGCTTGGCCGGGGGACAGGTGAACACCGGGGAGCTGTTTTTT

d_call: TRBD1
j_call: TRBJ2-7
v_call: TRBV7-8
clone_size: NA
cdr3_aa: CASSADRGYEQYF
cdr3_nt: TGTGCCAGCAGCGCCGACAGGGGGTACGAGCAGTACTTC

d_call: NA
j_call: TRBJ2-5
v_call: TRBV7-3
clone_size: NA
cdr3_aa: CASSPGTQETQYF
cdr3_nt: TGTGCCAGCAGCCCTGGGACTCAGGAGACCCAGTACTTC

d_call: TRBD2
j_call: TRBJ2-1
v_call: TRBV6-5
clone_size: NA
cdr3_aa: CASSYVGLAGVDEQFF
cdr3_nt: TGTGCCAGCAGTTACGTCGGACTAGCGGGGGTGGATGAGCAGTTCTTC

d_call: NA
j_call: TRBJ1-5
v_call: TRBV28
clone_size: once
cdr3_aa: CASSPTVGRSTHNQPQHF
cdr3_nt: TGTGCCAGCAGCCCGACGGTCGGCAGGTCAACCCACAATCAGCCCCAGCATTTT

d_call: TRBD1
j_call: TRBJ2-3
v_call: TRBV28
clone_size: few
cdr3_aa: CASGQMTGGRVDTQYF
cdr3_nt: TGTGCCAGCGGGCAAATGACAGGGGGCCGCGTAGATACGCAGTATTTT

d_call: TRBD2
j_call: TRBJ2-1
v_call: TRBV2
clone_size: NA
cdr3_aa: CASSLSGGYNEQFF
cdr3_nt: TGTGCCAGCAGTCTCTCGGGAGGCTACAATGAGCAGTTCTTC

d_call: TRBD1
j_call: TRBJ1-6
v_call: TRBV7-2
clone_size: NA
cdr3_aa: CASSPQGQGSSPLHF
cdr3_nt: TGTGCCAGCAGCCCCCAGGGACAGGGATCCTCACCCCTCCACTTT

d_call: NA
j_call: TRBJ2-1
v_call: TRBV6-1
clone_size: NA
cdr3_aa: CASRGGGASYNEQFF
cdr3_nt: TGTGCCAGCAGAGGAGGCGGGGCCTCCTACAATGAGCAGTTCTTC

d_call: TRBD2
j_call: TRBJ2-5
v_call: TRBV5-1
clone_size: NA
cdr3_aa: CASSLGVRAGRETQYF
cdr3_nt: TGCGCCAGCAGCTTGGGCGTGCGAGCGGGACGGGAGACCCAGTACTTC

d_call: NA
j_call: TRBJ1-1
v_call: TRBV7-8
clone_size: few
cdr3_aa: CASTGTRLNTEAFF
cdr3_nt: TGTGCCAGCACCGGGACAAGATTGAACACTGAAGCTTTCTTT

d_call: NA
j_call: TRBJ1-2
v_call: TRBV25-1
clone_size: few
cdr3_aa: CAADEGYGYTF
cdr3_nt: TGTGCCGCTGACGAGGGCTATGGCTACACCTTC

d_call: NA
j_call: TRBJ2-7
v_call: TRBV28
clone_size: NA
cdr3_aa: CASSFSGAYEQYF
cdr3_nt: TGTGCCAGCAGTTTTTCCGGAGCCTACGAGCAGTACTTC

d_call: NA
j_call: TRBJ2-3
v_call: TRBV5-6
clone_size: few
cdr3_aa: CASSPRSRSTDTQYF
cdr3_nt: TGTGCCAGCAGCCCCAGGTCCCGGAGCACAGATACGCAGTATTTT

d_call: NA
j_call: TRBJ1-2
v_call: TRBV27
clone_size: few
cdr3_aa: CASSFRWEGEENGYTF
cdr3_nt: TGTGCCAGCAGTTTTCGGTGGGAGGGAGAGGAGAACGGCTACACCTTC

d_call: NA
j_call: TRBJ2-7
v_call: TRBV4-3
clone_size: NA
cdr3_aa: CASSQDGRGTYEQYF
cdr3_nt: TGCGCCAGCAGCCAAGATGGCCGGGGAACCTACGAGCAGTACTTC

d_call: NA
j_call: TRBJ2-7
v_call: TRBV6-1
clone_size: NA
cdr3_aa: CATRRGTYEQYF
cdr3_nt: TGTGCCACACGAAGGGGGACCTACGAGCAGTACTTC

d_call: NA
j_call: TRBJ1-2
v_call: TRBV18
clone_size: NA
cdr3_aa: CASSPPYIGVNYGYTF
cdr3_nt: TGTGCCAGCTCACCACCTTATATCGGGGTTAACTATGGCTACACCTTC